This TCR beta chain was recorded in a study of cytomegalovirus exposure and HLA in healthy donors. Unrecorded immune exposures were likely, despite nominal health at sampling. Germline V lookup: CDR1 SQVTM, CDR2 ANQGSEA. The CDR3 is 11 amino acids. V dropped 7 bases and J dropped 7; count of bases not matched to a gene: 4. PCR involved 60 Vbeta and 13 Jbeta primers. Method: immunoSEQ multiplex PCR; TCRdb's copy keeps in-frame clones and lacks some. The table lists about 210,000 clones, roughly 85% of them singletons. This sequence was found in a male donor in good health and CMV-seronegative. This chain links TRBV29-1 with TRBJ1-3, with 7 bases matching TRBD1. Sequenced material: PBMCs. The CDR3 region is CSGTTGNTIYF. The CDR3 nucleotides read TGCAGCGGTACGACAGGGAACACCATATATTTT.